A selection of T cell receptor beta chains follows, all from one sample in a study of early T cells in non-severe SARS-CoV-2 infection. TCRdb independently ran MiXCR on the 5' RACE reads; one entry per CDR3 protein. The sample records 86,000 or so distinct CDR3 sequences, roughly 13% being singletons. The sequencing input was whole blood. All receptors derive from an adult who was a healthcare worker with PCR-confirmed SARS-CoV-2 infection or an uninfected control (not recorded which). The CDR3 runs from the conserved cysteine through the conserved F or W. The D gene is left open where the match is weak. The listing skips clone size in some rows; elsewhere it reads once, few, many or a size class.

v_call,j_call,d_call,clone_size,cdr3_nt,cdr3_aa
TRBV29-1,TRBJ1-4,.,few,TGCAGCGCCGGGAATGAAAAACTGTTTTTT,CSAGNEKLFF
TRBV5-1,TRBJ2-4,.,many,TGCGCCAGCAGCTTGATCCAAGGGGAAAACATTCAGTACTTC,CASSLIQGENIQYF
TRBV7-6,TRBJ2-7,.,few,TGTGCCAGCAGCCACCTCCTAGCTCCCAACTACTACGAGCAGTACTTC,CASSHLLAPNYYEQYF
TRBV24-1,TRBJ2-5,.,.,TGTGCCACCAGTGACACAGGGTTGGAGACCCAGTACTTC,CATSDTGLETQYF
TRBV4-2,TRBJ2-7,.,.,TGTGCCAGCAGCCAAGATCGTACAGGCTACGAGCAGTACTTC,CASSQDRTGYEQYF
TRBV5-1,TRBJ2-3,.,many,TGCGCCAGCAGCTTGCGGACCCACACAGATACGCAGTATTTT,CASSLRTHTDTQYF
TRBV19,TRBJ1-1,.,few,TGTGCCAGTACCCCGGACGGTCCCAGCGCGTACACTGAAGCTTTCTTT,CASTPDGPSAYTEAFF
TRBV7-9,TRBJ2-3,TRBD2,.,TGTGCCAGCAGCCCTACCCGACTAGCACAGAACACAGATACGCAGTATTTT,CASSPTRLAQNTDTQYF
TRBV19,TRBJ2-7,TRBD1,many,TGTGCCAGTAGTATAGCCCCCATGGGACAGGGGGTCGAGCAGTACTTC,CASSIAPMGQGVEQYF
TRBV20-1,TRBJ2-6,.,many,TGCAGTGCTAGAGGCACAACAGACTCTGGGGCCAACGTCCTGACTTTC,CSARGTTDSGANVLTF
TRBV5-8,TRBJ1-1,.,.,TGTGCCAACAGCTTTCCCAGGGGTGTCATCACTGAAGCTTTCTTT,CANSFPRGVITEAFF
TRBV7-9,TRBJ1-1,.,few,TGTGCCAGCAGCTCGCCCGCACTCCCGGAAAAAGCTTTCTTT,CASSSPALPEKAFF
TRBV5-1,TRBJ1-1,.,many,TGCGCCAGCAGCTACGACAGGTTGAACACTGAAGCTTTCTTT,CASSYDRLNTEAFF
TRBV12-3/TRBV12-4,TRBJ2-1,TRBD1,many,TGTGCCAGCAGTTTTTGGGGACAGGGGGCTGTGGGGAATGAGCAGTTCTTC,CASSFWGQGAVGNEQFF